These 7 T cell receptor beta chains share one sample of origin, sequenced in a study of regulatory T cells in long-lasting Graves disease. Time point noted: newly diagnosed GD, antithyroid drugs for less than 3 months. Isolated PBMC RNA provided the starting material for the TCR library. CDR3-region Arm-PCR and iRepertoire HTBI primers produced the TCR beta libraries. MiXCR, run by TCRdb on the multiplex PCR reads, gives a single entry per CDR3 protein. The sample carries a few hundred thousand distinct CDR3 sequences, 18% recorded once. The same sample was also studied in work on T cells in Graves' hyperthyroidism and ophthalmopathy.

Specimen: peripheral blood mononuclear cells (PBMCs), collected at new diagnosis, from a patient treated with antithyroid drugs. The receptors shown here come from a woman under 40 with Graves disease.

The table lists this clonotype with many counts. Its ends do not fully match the called genes, so a read error is possible. The chain links TRBV7-9 to TRBJ2-6; D unclear. The CDR3 contains 14 residues. Germline V CDR1 and CDR2: SEHNR, FQNEAQ (reference sequence). The CDR3 reads CASSLGSGANVLTF. In nucleotides, the CDR3 is TGCGCCAGCAGTTTGGGCTCTGGGGCCAACGTCCTGACTTTC.

In this sample, this clonotype turned up a few times. V is TRBV7-2 and J is TRBJ1-3; D may be TRBD1 (6 bases). This CDR3 spans 17 amino acids. Trimming removed 2 bases at V and 5 bases at J, with 19 bases between. Germline lookup yields CDR1 SGHTA and CDR2 FQGNSA. This chain's CDR3 is CASSLTPQGSLRNTIYF. The CDR3 DNA sequence: TGTGCCAGCAGCTTAACCCCCCAGGGGAGTCTCAGAAACACCATATATTTT.

The CDR3 DNA sequence: TGTGCCAGCAGCCAAGCATGGGTAAACACTGAAGCTTTCTTT. Its protein product is CASSQAWVNTEAFF. This sequence joins TRBV4-2 and TRBJ1-1; D remains ambiguous. V dropped 1 base and J dropped 2 bases, with 8 bases sitting between them. The length of the CDR3 is 14 residues. In germline, CDR1 is LGHNA, CDR2 YNFKEQ.

This clonotype has just a few counts. This may be a read error: a much more frequent sequence differs by one nucleotide. This sequence joins TRBV6-1 and TRBJ2-7, with 7 bases fitting TRBD2. The CDR3 contains 12 residues. CDR1 and CDR2 from the germline V gene are MNHNS and SASEGT. With V trimmed by 10 bases and J by 2 bases, 5 bases remained unmatched. The chain's CDR3 is CANRGDPYEQYF. CDR3 bases: TGTGCCAACCGGGGGGACCCCTACGAGCAGTACTTC.

At least ten counts were recorded for this clonotype. The V and J genes are TRBV20-1 and TRBJ1-1; 7 bases agree with TRBD1. Looked up from germline, CDR1 is DFQATT and CDR2 is SNEGSKA (reference sequence). The ends lost 7 bases at V and 0 bases at J; junction bases unmatched: 5. The CDR3 has 13 residues. The CDR3 DNA reads TGCAGTGTCTCGACAGGGATGAACACTGAAGCTTTCTTT. This encodes CSVSTGMNTEAFF.

The rearrangement joins TRBV25-1 to TRBJ2-5; D unresolved. Germline V gene lookup returns CDR1 MGHDK and CDR2 SYGVNS. Trimming cost V 5 bases and J 3 bases, with 10 bases left between them. The CDR3 extends over 13 amino acids. The CDR3 bases are TGTGCCAGCAGTCCCCACAAGGAAGAGACCCAGTACTTC. Translating it yields CASSPHKEETQYF.

This clonotype came up many times. The chain carries TRBV6-5 and TRBJ1-2; 12 nucleotides match TRBD1. This CDR3 is built from 16 residues. The germline gives CDR1 MNHEY, CDR2 SVGAGI. V dropped 4 bases and J dropped 7; count of bases not matched to a gene: 10. The CDR3 protein is CASSSGDRGRGSGYTF. The CDR3 DNA reads as TGTGCCAGCAGTTCGGGGGACAGGGGGCGTGGTTCTGGCTACACCTTC.